The clone carrying this TCR beta chain came up many times. TCRdb re-called the RT-PCR reads through MiXCR, storing one row per CDR3 protein. The sample consists of approximately 160,000 distinct CDR3 sequences, roughly 30% of them appearing once. The data were obtained in a study of patients and donors after allogeneic stem cell transplantation. V lost 3 bases and J lost 0, with 10 bases in between. The CDR3 loop spans 15 amino acids. From germline, CDR1 is SGDLS and CDR2 YYNGEE. The V and J genes are TRBV9 and TRBJ1-3, with D possibly TRBD1 on 6 matching bases. The receptor's source is a human donor who was either an allogeneic HSCT recipient or a stem cell or donor lymphocyte infusion donor (not recorded which). It is not recorded whose cells these are; they may come from a transplant donor. Sequencing was done on a sample of blood, either unsorted or a sorted T cell fraction (not recorded which). The CDR3 spells CASSATTGSGNTIYF. The CDR3 bases are TGTGCCAGCAGCGCGACGACAGGCTCTGGAAACACCATATATTTT.